The 13 T cell receptor beta chains below were found in one sample sequenced in a study of CD8 T cells in ankylosing spondylitis. Study outcomes and limitations: Characteristic of ankylosing spondylitis blood, it appeared, was a TCR beta motif comprising 7 to 9 highly homologous variants.

TCRdb passed the 5' RACE reads through MiXCR, listing each CDR3 protein once. The sample shows hundreds of thousands of distinct CDR3 sequences, about 10% of them seen only once. These TCRs' antigens remain unknown. Material for sequencing was blood, either unsorted or a sorted T cell fraction (not recorded which). These receptor sequences come from a male donor with ankylosing spondylitis.

Ten or more counts support this clonotype. The chain links TRBV12-3 or TRBV12-4 to TRBJ1-2; D possibly corresponds to TRBD1 (5 bases). This CDR3 has 12 amino acids. V was clipped by 2 bases and J by 6 bases, with 7 bases between them. CDR3 in amino acids: CASSLSGHGYTF. The CDR3 nucleotides read TGTGCCAGCAGTTTATCAGGGCATGGCTACACCTTC.

The V and J genes are TRBV30 and TRBJ1-3; D ambiguous. The CDR3 sequence is 12 residues long. Germline values: CDR1 GTSNPN, CDR2 SVGIG (reference sequence). Trimming took off 0 bases at V and 7 bases at J, with 7 bases between the two ends. The CDR3 loop reads CAWSVQGNTIYF. DNA for the CDR3: TGTGCCTGGAGTGTACAAGGGAACACCATATATTTT.

The CDR3 reads CSVVEGLAIGTQYF. The CDR3 DNA follows: TGCAGCGTCGTCGAGGGGCTAGCGATAGGTACGCAGTATTTT. The chain carries TRBV29-1 and TRBJ2-3; the D gene is possibly TRBD2 (6 bases). The CDR3 sequence is 14 residues long. From germline, CDR1 is SQVTM and CDR2 ANQGSEA. Trimming shortened V by 6 bases and J by 8 bases, and 21 bases separated the two germline ends.

This clonotype was seen only a few times. This chain joins TRBV9 and TRBJ2-7; the match to TRBD2 covers 8 bases. Germline V CDR1 and CDR2: SGDLS, YYNGEE. The CDR3 spans 15 residues. J was trimmed by 4 bases and V by 0 bases; bases with no gene match: 6. Here the CDR3 DNA reads TGTGCCAGCAGCGTAGGAGCGGGAGTTATTTACGAGCAGTACTTC. Its translation is CASSVGAGVIYEQYF.

The J gene is TRBJ2-1, the V gene TRBV6-1; possible D gene TRBD1, 5 bases. This CDR3 region has 14 residues. In germline, CDR1 is MNHNS, CDR2 SASEGT. V was clipped by 5 bases and J by 7 bases, with 15 bases between them. The CDR3 coding sequence is TGTGCCAGCAGTCTAGGGGAATGGTTGAATGAGCAGTTCTTC. Amino acids: CASSLGEWLNEQFF.

This chain connects TRBV18 to TRBJ2-3; D is perhaps TRBD1 (5 bases). CDR1 is KGHSH and CDR2 is LQKENI in the germline V gene. The V end was cut by 5 bases, the J end by 4 bases, with 13 bases between. The CDR3 extends over 14 amino acids. The CDR3 loop is CASSLGLSPDTQYF. As DNA, the CDR3 is TGTGCCAGCTCATTGGGGCTTTCCCCAGATACGCAGTATTTT.

The rearrangement joins TRBV7-2 to TRBJ2-3, with TRBD2 matching 10 bases. Trimming removed 2 bases from V and 1 base from J; junction bases left unmatched: 3. The germline V gene encodes CDR1 SGHTA and CDR2 FQGNSA. This CDR3 is built from 16 residues. CDR3 amino acids: CASSLFGTSGTDTQYF. The CDR3 coding sequence is TGTGCCAGCAGCTTATTTGGGACTAGCGGCACAGATACGCAGTATTTT.

Only a few counts were recorded for this clonotype. J is TRBJ1-5 and V is TRBV6-1; TRBD1 might be the D (5 bases). V gave up 6 bases and J gave up 7 bases, with 19 bases separating them. Germline CDR1 MNHNS, CDR2 SASEGT. The CDR3 has 15 amino acids. As DNA, the CDR3 is TGTGCCAGCAGATCCCTGCCGGGGGGAACGCAGCCCCAGCATTTT. Its translation is CASRSLPGGTQPQHF.

This clonotype was counted between two and nine times. V is TRBV20-1 and J is TRBJ1-5; possible D gene TRBD1, 5 bases. Germline V gene data show CDR1 as DFQATT and CDR2 as SNEGSKA (reference sequence). This CDR3 is 13 amino acids long. Trimming left V 5 bases short and J 4 bases short, with 12 bases between. In DNA, the CDR3 is TGCAGTGCTCAAACCAGGGATAATCAGCCCCAGCATTTT. Its translation: CSAQTRDNQPQHF.

The chain has TRBV6-1 and TRBJ2-3; TRBD2 matches 12 bases. V lost 6 bases, J lost 5 bases, and 3 bases stayed unmatched. CDR1 MNHNS and CDR2 SASEGT come from the germline V gene. This CDR3 is built from 14 residues. In nucleotides, the CDR3 is TGTGCCAGCAGACAGGGACTAGCGGGAGATACGCAGTATTTT. Its translation: CASRQGLAGDTQYF.

Only a few counts were recorded for this clonotype. The chain joins TRBV12-5 to TRBJ2-5; the D gene is possibly TRBD1 (5 bases). Germline CDR1 reads LGHNT; CDR2 reads FRNRAP. The germline V and J ends were trimmed by 1 base and 5 bases, with 11 bases remaining between them. The CDR3 extends over 14 amino acids. As DNA, the CDR3 is TGTGCTAGTGGTTTGGGACAGCTCCCGGAGACCCAGTACTTC. This codes for CASGLGQLPETQYF.

The chain recombines TRBV15 with TRBJ1-6; D not certain. CDR1 and CDR2 (germline): LNHNV, YYDKDF (reference sequence). The CDR3 is 16 amino acids. Trimming shortened V by 0 bases and J by 8 bases, and 14 bases separated the two germline ends. The CDR3 nucleotides read TGTGCCACCAGCAGAGACCCTCGTTACGGCTATTCACCCCTCCACTTT. Translating it yields CATSRDPRYGYSPLHF.

This clonotype was seen many times. The CDR3 DNA reads TGCACCGTAGCGGGAGGACAAGAGACCCAGTACTTC. Translating it yields CTVAGGQETQYF. The V and J genes are TRBV29-1 and TRBJ2-5, with 10 bases identical to TRBD2. Germline lookup yields CDR1 SQVTM and CDR2 ANQGSEA. This CDR3 comprises 12 residues.